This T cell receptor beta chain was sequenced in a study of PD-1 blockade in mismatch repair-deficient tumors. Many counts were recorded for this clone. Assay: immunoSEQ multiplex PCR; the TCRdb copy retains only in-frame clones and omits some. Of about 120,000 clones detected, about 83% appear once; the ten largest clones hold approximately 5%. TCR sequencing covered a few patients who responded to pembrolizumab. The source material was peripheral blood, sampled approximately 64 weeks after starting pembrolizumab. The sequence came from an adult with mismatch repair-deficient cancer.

CDR3 DNA sequence: TGTGCCTGGAGGAGGGAGCCCATGGGCTCTGGGGCCAACGTCCTGACTTTC. It encodes CAWRREPMGSGANVLTF. V is TRBV30 and J is TRBJ2-6, with D possibly being TRBD2 (5 bases). CDR3 size: 17 residues. Trimming took 3 bases from V and 0 from J, leaving 15 bases between them. Germline-derived CDR1 and CDR2 are GTSNPN and SVGIG (reference sequence).